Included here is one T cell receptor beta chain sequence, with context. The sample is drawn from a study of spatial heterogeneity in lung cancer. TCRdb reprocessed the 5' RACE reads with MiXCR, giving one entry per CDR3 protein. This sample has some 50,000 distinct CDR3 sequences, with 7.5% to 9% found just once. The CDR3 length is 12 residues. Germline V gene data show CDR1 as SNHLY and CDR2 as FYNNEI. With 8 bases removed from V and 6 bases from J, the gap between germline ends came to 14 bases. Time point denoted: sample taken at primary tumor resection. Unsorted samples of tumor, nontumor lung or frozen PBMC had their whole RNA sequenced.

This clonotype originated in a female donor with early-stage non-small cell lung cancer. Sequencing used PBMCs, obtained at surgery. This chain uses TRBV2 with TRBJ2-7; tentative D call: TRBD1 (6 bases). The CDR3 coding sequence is TGTGCCAGCCGGGTCCTAGGGGGCGAGCAGTACTTC. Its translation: CASRVLGGEQYF.